Detailed here is one T cell receptor (beta chain). Assay used: immunoSEQ multiplex PCR; TCRdb lists only in-frame clones, some missing. Of 75,000 to 90,000 clones listed, 93% are singletons. The sample belongs to a study of technical replicates of blood from a handful of donors. The CDR3 has 16 residues. CDR1 and CDR2 (germline): SGHNT, YYREEE (reference sequence). The V segment lost 0 bases and the J segment 5 bases; nucleotides outside the gene matches: 8. V gene TRBV5-4 combines with J gene TRBJ2-1, with TRBD2 identical over 7 bases. Sequenced material: T cells isolated from PBMCs. This receptor was identified in a human donor in good health. In DNA, the CDR3 is TGTGCCAGCAGCTTGGTCGGTAGCGGGCTAAACAATGAGCAGTTCTTC. Protein sequence: CASSLVGSGLNNEQFF.